What follows are 26 T cell receptor beta chains derived from one specimen sequenced in a study of identical twins. A single record per CDR3 protein comes from TCRdb applying MiXCR to the 5' RACE reads. The sample yields 500,000 to 650,000 distinct CDR3 sequences, about 7.6% seen once. These data were also reused for a study on yellow fever vaccine responses in identical twins.

The source material was PBMCs. Source of these receptors: a woman in her late teens or twenties in good health.

The gene calls are TRBV15 and TRBJ2-5, with 8 bases aligning to TRBD2. The germline V gene has CDR1 LNHNV and CDR2 YYDKDF (reference sequence). The CDR3 has 13 amino acids. Unmatched junction bases numbered 5, after V lost 6 bases and J lost 5 bases. The chain's CDR3 is CATSRRLAETQYF. As DNA, the CDR3 is TGTGCCACCAGTAGAAGACTAGCGGAGACCCAGTACTTC. The full variable domain, with the rest looked up from reference TRBV15 and TRBJ2-5, is DAMVIQNPRYQVTQFGKPVTLSCSQTLNHNVMYWYQQKSSQAPKLLFHYYDKDFNNEADTPDNFQSRRPNTSFCFLDIRSPGLGDTAMYLCATSRRLAETQYFGPGTRLLVL.

This clonotype was observed many times. The rearrangement uses TRBV7-2 and TRBJ1-5; D unclear. V lost 3 bases to trimming and J lost 4 bases, with 7 bases between them. The CDR3 has 13 residues. Germline CDR1 and CDR2: SGHTA and FQGNSA. CDR3 region: CASSFSFNQPQHF. The CDR3 coding sequence is TGTGCCAGCAGCTTCTCCTTTAATCAGCCCCAGCATTTT.

This clonotype was counted many times. The rearrangement uses TRBV29-1 and TRBJ2-1; TRBD2 might be the D (6 bases). Trimming stripped 7 bases from V and 3 bases from J, with 10 bases between. This CDR3 has 12 residues. Germline assignment: CDR1 SQVTM and CDR2 ANQGSEA. Here the CDR3 reads CSAEGLYNEQFF. CDR3 DNA sequence: TGCAGCGCCGAGGGACTCTACAATGAGCAGTTCTTC.

This clonotype was counted only a few times. The rearrangement uses TRBV5-1 and TRBJ2-1; TRBD2 aligns across 7 bases. V trimming: 0 bases; J trimming: 6 bases; junction bases outside the gene matches: 6. Per the germline V gene, CDR1 is SGHRS and CDR2 is YFSETQ. This CDR3 is built from 15 residues. The DNA of the CDR3 is TGCGCCAGCAGCTTGGCCGGGGGGATTGGCAATGAGCAGTTCTTC. As protein: CASSLAGGIGNEQFF. The full variable domain, completed using reference TRBV5-1 and TRBJ2-1, is KAGVTQTPRYLIKTRGQQVTLSCSPISGHRSVSWYQQTPGQGLQFLFEYFSETQRNKGNFPGRFSGRQFSNSRSEMNVSTLELGDSALYLCASSLAGGIGNEQFFGPGTRLTVL.

This clonotype has a count of ten or more. This sequence joins TRBV5-6 and TRBJ2-1, with 9 bases fitting TRBD2. With 1 base clipped from V and 9 bases from J, the junction kept 8 bases outside the gene matches. From germline, CDR1 is SGHDT and CDR2 YYEEEE. The CDR3 has 15 amino acids. The CDR3 sequence is CASSLYSGGIAEQFF. CDR3 coding DNA: TGTGCCAGCAGCTTGTACAGCGGGGGGATCGCTGAGCAGTTCTTC.

There are many counts of this clonotype. The gene calls are TRBV5-1 and TRBJ2-1; the D is unclear. In germline, CDR1 is SGHRS, CDR2 YFSETQ. V was cut by 4 bases and J by 7 bases, with 9 bases left in between. The length of the CDR3 is 12 residues. CDR3 coding DNA: TGCGCCAGCAGCCGAACCGAGAATGAGCAGTTCTTC. Translated: CASSRTENEQFF.

V gene TRBV10-3 combines with J gene TRBJ2-2, with TRBD1 matching over 8 bases. CDR1 and CDR2 (germline): ENHRY, SYGVKD. V was pared by 6 bases and J by 3 bases, with 6 bases of the junction left unmatched. The CDR3 is 15 residues long. CDR3 amino acids: CAISGTGLDTGELFF. The DNA of the CDR3 is TGTGCCATCAGCGGGACAGGCCTCGACACCGGGGAGCTGTTTTTT.

There are a few counts of this clonotype. The chain couples TRBV3-1 to TRBJ2-6; 9 nucleotides line up with TRBD1. J was trimmed by 1 base and V by 6 bases; bases with no gene match: 10. Germline V gives CDR1 LGHDT, CDR2 YNNKEL (reference sequence). This CDR3 region has 18 residues. CDR3 DNA sequence: TGTGCCAGCAGTCTCGGGACAGGGTTTGGTTCTGGGGCCAACGTCCTGACTTTC. Translation gives CASSLGTGFGSGANVLTF.

The V call is TRBV3-1, the J call TRBJ1-2; no clear D gene. V lost 2 bases to trimming and J lost 10 bases, with 8 bases between them. Germline V gene sequence: CDR1 LGHDT, CDR2 YNNKEL (reference sequence). The CDR3 is made up of 11 amino acids. The CDR3 spells CASSQHRDYTF. The DNA for the CDR3 is TGTGCCAGCAGCCAACATAGGGACTACACCTTC.

This clonotype came up many times. The genes are TRBV4-1 and TRBJ2-5; no definite D call. V was pared by 1 base and J by 2 bases, with 8 bases between. Germline CDR1 reads MGHRA; CDR2 reads YSYEKL. The CDR3 is made up of 14 amino acids. The CDR3 bases are TGCGCCAGCAGCCAAGGTACAGCACAAGAGACCCAGTACTTC. Translating it yields CASSQGTAQETQYF.

This clonotype was detected ten times or more. V gene TRBV12-3 or TRBV12-4 combines with J gene TRBJ2-1, with 7 bases that match TRBD2. Unmatched junction bases numbered 6, after V lost 8 bases and J lost 11 bases. This CDR3 is built from 11 residues. CDR3 residues: CASGRDPQQFF. CDR3 DNA sequence: TGTGCCAGCGGGAGGGACCCCCAGCAGTTCTTC.

The chain has TRBV2 and TRBJ1-6; the D gene is possibly TRBD1 (5 bases). Trimming left V 0 bases short and J 0 bases short, with 15 bases between. There are 19 residues in the CDR3. Germline CDR1 SNHLY, CDR2 FYNNEI. The CDR3 region has the DNA TGTGCCAGCAGTGAAGCGCACTGGGACGCCAGCTCCTATAATTCACCCCTCCACTTT. As protein: CASSEAHWDASSYNSPLHF. The full variable domain, completed using reference TRBV2 and TRBJ1-6, is EPEVTQTPSHQVTQMGQEVILRCVPISNHLYFYWYRQILGQKVEFLVSFYNNEISEKSEIFDDQFSVERPDGSNFTLKIRSTKLEDSAMYFCASSEAHWDASSYNSPLHFGNGTRLTVT.

This clonotype was recorded many times. The chain employs TRBV12-3 or TRBV12-4 and TRBJ1-1; D ambiguous. The CDR3 has 11 residues. Trimming took off 5 bases at V and 5 bases at J, with 6 bases between the two ends. The CDR3 is CASSGLTEAFF. In nucleotides, the CDR3 is TGTGCCAGCAGTGGCTTGACTGAAGCTTTCTTT.

This clonotype was seen repeatedly, ten times or more. This chain uses TRBV12-3 or TRBV12-4 with TRBJ1-2; no firm D call. V shed 5 bases and J shed 6 bases, with 10 bases lying between them. The CDR3 contains 12 residues. The CDR3 sequence is CASSPWQDGYTF. The CDR3 DNA reads as TGTGCCAGCAGTCCCTGGCAAGATGGCTACACCTTC.

The rearrangement uses TRBV28 and TRBJ2-2; D is uncertain. The CDR3 extends over 17 amino acids. With 4 bases removed from V and 1 base from J, the gap between germline ends came to 16 bases. Germline CDR1 is MDHEN and CDR2 is SYDVKM. The CDR3: CASSSQVATMNTGELFF. The CDR3 DNA reads as TGTGCCAGCAGTTCCCAGGTGGCCACTATGAACACCGGGGAGCTGTTTTTT.

The chain joins TRBV9 to TRBJ2-1; possibly TRBD2 for D (5 bases). The CDR3 is 15 residues long. Per the germline V gene, CDR1 is SGDLS and CDR2 is YYNGEE. V was clipped by 0 bases and J by 1 base, with 8 bases between them. This CDR3 reads CASSVEAESYNEQFF. The CDR3 bases are TGTGCCAGCAGCGTAGAAGCGGAATCCTACAATGAGCAGTTCTTC.

The sample holds a few counts of this clonotype. The rearrangement links TRBV12-3 or TRBV12-4 to TRBJ2-7; 12 bases align to TRBD2. The CDR3 length is 19 residues. V shed 7 bases and J 7 bases; nucleotides not matched to a gene: 23. CDR3 nucleotides: TGTGCCAGCACCATGGTTGGACTAGCGGGATTGGAACTCCGACATGAGCAGTACTTC. Translation: CASTMVGLAGLELRHEQYF.

The chain links TRBV20-1 to TRBJ1-6; no clear D gene. The CDR3 is made up of 17 amino acids. The V and J ends lost 0 bases and 7 bases respectively, with 19 bases between them. Germline CDR1 reads DFQATT; CDR2 reads SNEGSKA (reference sequence). CDR3 sequence reads: CSARDLPPEVGNSPLHF. The CDR3 nucleotides are TGCAGTGCTAGAGATCTCCCCCCGGAGGTGGGGAATTCACCCCTCCACTTT.

Ten or more counts support this clonotype. The chain combines TRBV5-1 with TRBJ2-1, with unresolved D. Germline values: CDR1 SGHRS, CDR2 YFSETQ. The CDR3 has 13 amino acids. The V end was cut by 2 bases, the J end by 10 bases, with 13 bases between. CDR3 loop: CASSFGAASEQFF. CDR3 DNA: TGCGCCAGCAGCTTTGGCGCCGCATCCGAGCAGTTCTTC.

The V gene is TRBV28, the J gene TRBJ1-2, with D possibly matching TRBD1 (5 bases). CDR1 is MDHEN, CDR2 SYDVKM, per germline. V dropped 7 bases and J dropped 1 base, with 16 bases sitting between them. The CDR3 sequence is 15 residues long. This CDR3 reads CASTISGGSNYGYTF. The CDR3 nucleotides are TGTGCCAGCACCATTAGCGGGGGTAGTAACTATGGCTACACCTTC.

This clonotype turned up a few times. This chain uses TRBV6-1 with TRBJ2-5, with D possibly TRBD2 on 5 matching bases. The CDR3 contains 15 residues. V gave up 1 base and J gave up 5 bases, with 14 bases separating them. Germline V gene lookup returns CDR1 MNHNS and CDR2 SASEGT. CDR3 loop: CASSEGVGVRETQYF. The CDR3 DNA follows: TGTGCCAGCAGTGAAGGGGTCGGGGTGCGGGAGACCCAGTACTTC.

The chain links TRBV12-3 or TRBV12-4 to TRBJ2-5, with D maybe TRBD1 (6 bases). The germline V and J ends were trimmed by 6 bases and 6 bases, with 14 bases remaining between them. This CDR3 spans 13 amino acids. The CDR3 reads CASRVGARKTQYF. The CDR3 DNA reads TGTGCCAGCAGGGTGGGGGCTAGAAAGACCCAGTACTTC.

This chain uses TRBV27 with TRBJ2-2; 7 bases align to TRBD2. Germline CDR1 is MNHEY and CDR2 is SMNVEV (reference sequence). This CDR3 spans 14 amino acids. With 6 bases clipped from V and 3 bases from J, the junction kept 4 bases outside the gene matches. CDR3 sequence reads: CASRTAGDTGELFF. CDR3 nucleotide sequence: TGTGCCAGCAGAACTGCGGGGGACACCGGGGAGCTGTTTTTT.

This clonotype was seen at least ten times. V and J are TRBV7-2 and TRBJ2-3; the match to TRBD2 covers 7 bases. Losses at the gene ends were 8 bases for V and 4 bases for J; bases not matched to a gene: 12. Germline V lookup: CDR1 SGHTA, CDR2 FQGNSA. This CDR3 has 15 residues. CDR3 in amino acids: CASGKLARGSDTQYF. As DNA, the CDR3 is TGTGCCAGCGGAAAACTAGCGAGGGGTTCAGATACGCAGTATTTT. Based on the CDR3 plus reference TRBV7-2 and TRBJ2-3, the full variable domain is GAGVSQSPSNKVTEKGKDVELRCDPISGHTALYWYRQSLGQGLEFLIYFQGNSAPDKSGLPSDRFSAERTGGSVSTLTIQRTQQEDSAVYLCASGKLARGSDTQYFGPGTRLTVL.

This chain connects TRBV4-2 to TRBJ2-5; the match to TRBD2 covers 7 bases. CDR1 and CDR2 from the germline V gene are LGHNA and YNFKEQ. The CDR3 extends over 15 amino acids. Germline trimming cut 0 bases from V and 5 bases from J; bases unmatched to any gene: 6. The CDR3 DNA sequence: TGTGCCAGCAGCCAAGAGCGGGGGAGTGGGGAGACCCAGTACTTC. This translates into CASSQERGSGETQYF.

This clonotype was found many times. The chain combines TRBV29-1 with TRBJ1-2, with a weak D call TRBD1 (6 bases). V lost 5 bases and J 2 bases, leaving 18 bases between the germline ends. Germline V gene lookup returns CDR1 SQVTM and CDR2 ANQGSEA. The CDR3 spans 15 residues. The CDR3 DNA reads TGCAGCGTTAATTCGGAACAGGGCTTAAACTATGGCTACACCTTC. This translates into CSVNSEQGLNYGYTF.